The next 23 T cell receptor beta chains were all read from a single sample in a study of response to subunit inactivated influenza vaccine. One entry per CDR3 protein, called by TCRdb with MiXCR from the RT-PCR reads. The sample holds under 750,000 distinct CDR3 sequences, approximately 12% seen once. This material consisted of PBMCs from blood, taken on the day of vaccination. The source is a man aged 45-65 years who received an inactivated influenza vaccine.

This chain uses TRBV4-3 with TRBJ1-5; D is perhaps TRBD1 (5 bases). CDR3 size: 15 residues. V lost 1 base, J lost 6 bases, and 13 bases lay in between. The germline V gene has CDR1 LGHNA and CDR2 YSLEER. The CDR3 bases are TGCGCCAGCAGCCAAGGGGTAAGGGGTGGTCAGCCCCAGCATTTT. Encoded protein: CASSQGVRGGQPQHF.

This clonotype was seen at least ten times. V gene TRBV4-2 combines with J gene TRBJ2-2; the D call may be TRBD1 or TRBD2 (7 bases each). This CDR3 spans 18 amino acids. Trimming took off 0 bases at V and 3 bases at J, with 17 bases between the two ends. Germline values: CDR1 LGHNA, CDR2 YNFKEQ. CDR3 in DNA: TGTGCCAGCAGCCAAGATCTTCGCCAGGGGGGGTACACCGGGGAGCTGTTTTTT. Protein product: CASSQDLRQGGYTGELFF.

V usage is TRBV20-1 and J usage is TRBJ1-5; D gene uncertain. V dropped 3 bases and J dropped 6 bases, with 12 bases sitting between them. CDR1 DFQATT and CDR2 SNEGSKA come from the germline V gene (reference sequence). The CDR3 is 13 residues long. The CDR3 DNA reads TGCAGTGCTAGCTTGGACTTCAGTCAGCCCCAGCATTTT. Its translation: CSASLDFSQPQHF.

This clonotype was recorded many times. Sequence at one end of the junction differs from germline and may be a read error. The chain recombines TRBV5-1 with TRBJ2-2; D might be TRBD1 or TRBD2, each matching 5 bases. The germline V gene encodes CDR1 SGHRS and CDR2 YFSETQ. The CDR3 has 16 amino acids. CDR3 sequence: CASSLAGTANTGELFF. The CDR3 bases are TGTGCCAGCAGCTTGGCCGGGACGGCGAACACCGGGGAGCTGTTTTTT. Supplemented by reference TRBV5-1 and TRBJ2-2, the full variable domain reads KAGVTQTPRYLIKTRGQQVTLSCSPISGHRSVSWYQQTPGQGLQFLFEYFSETQRNKGNFPGRFSGRQFSNSRSEMNVSTLELGDSALYLCASSLAGTANTGELFFGEGSRLTVL.

In its sample, this clonotype was seen a few times. This chain links TRBV10-3 with TRBJ2-1; the D call may be TRBD1 or TRBD2 (5 bases each). Germline assignment: CDR1 ENHRY and CDR2 SYGVKD. This CDR3 contains 13 residues. V lost 7 bases to trimming and J lost 5 bases, with 12 bases between them. The DNA for the CDR3 is TGTGCCATCATGTGGGGGAACAACAATGAGCAGTTCTTC. This encodes CAIMWGNNNEQFF.

This clonotype was counted only a few times. V and J are TRBV11-2 and TRBJ1-1; D gene unclear. Between the trimmed V and J ends, which lost 5 bases and 1 base, there was a span of 20 bases. Germline V gene sequence: CDR1 SGHAT, CDR2 FQNNGV. This CDR3 contains 17 residues. The CDR3 sequence is CASSREGSLERNTEAFF. The CDR3 DNA reads as TGTGCCAGCAGCAGGGAGGGCTCTTTAGAACGGAACACTGAAGCTTTCTTT.

This clonotype was detected only a few times. The chain uses TRBV5-1 and TRBJ2-5; 9 bases line up with TRBD2. With V trimmed by 0 bases and J by 0 bases, 3 bases remained unmatched. This CDR3 contains 16 residues. Germline V gene data show CDR1 as SGHRS and CDR2 as YFSETQ. Here the CDR3 reads CASSLGTSGYQETQYF. The CDR3 DNA sequence: TGCGCCAGCAGCTTGGGAACTAGCGGGTACCAAGAGACCCAGTACTTC. The entire variable domain, with the rest obtained from reference TRBV5-1 and TRBJ2-5, is as follows: KAGVTQTPRYLIKTRGQQVTLSCSPISGHRSVSWYQQTPGQGLQFLFEYFSETQRNKGNFPGRFSGRQFSNSRSEMNVSTLELGDSALYLCASSLGTSGYQETQYFGPGTRLLVL.

The chain has TRBV12-3 or TRBV12-4 and TRBJ2-4, with a weak D call TRBD1 (5 bases). The V gene lost 1 base and the J gene lost 4 bases, with 8 bases spanning the gap. The CDR3 extends over 14 amino acids. DNA of the CDR3: TGTGCCAGCAGTTTAGGACAGATTAAAAACATTCAGTACTTC. This codes for CASSLGQIKNIQYF.

CDR3 sequence reads: CASSLMGGANTGELFF. In nucleotides, the CDR3 is TGTGCCAGCAGCTTAATGGGCGGAGCCAACACCGGGGAGCTGTTTTTT. The J gene is TRBJ2-2, the V gene TRBV7-2; D unclear. V dropped 2 bases and J dropped 2 bases, with 12 bases sitting between them. From germline, CDR1 is SGHTA and CDR2 FQGNSA. The CDR3 covers 16 residues.

In its sample, this clonotype was seen many times. The chain links TRBV6-5 to TRBJ2-5; 10 nucleotides match TRBD1. Germline lookup yields CDR1 MNHEY and CDR2 SVGAGI. V shed 2 bases and J 3 bases; nucleotides not matched to a gene: 0. There are 14 residues in the CDR3. This CDR3 reads CASSYGTGEETQYF. The DNA for the CDR3 is TGTGCCAGCAGTTACGGGACAGGGGAAGAGACCCAGTACTTC.

The chain couples TRBV6-5 to TRBJ1-1, with D maybe TRBD1 (5 bases). The germline CDR1 and CDR2 sequences are MNHEY and SVGAGI. This CDR3 contains 15 residues. The V gene lost 0 bases and the J gene lost 1 base, with 9 bases spanning the gap. In nucleotides, the CDR3 is TGTGCCAGCAGTTACTCTACTAGGGGGAACACTGAAGCTTTCTTT. It yields the protein CASSYSTRGNTEAFF.

This clonotype was picked up a small number of times. The chain couples TRBV12-3 or TRBV12-4 to TRBJ2-1, with 9 nucleotides matching TRBD2. This CDR3 is 15 amino acids long. J gave up 4 bases and V 5 bases, and 6 bases lay outside the gene matches. CDR3 protein: CASSKTSGLYNEQFF. The CDR3 bases are TGTGCCAGCAGTAAGACTAGCGGTCTTTACAATGAGCAGTTCTTC.

The chain couples TRBV12-3 or TRBV12-4 to TRBJ2-1; D is unresolved. The CDR3 covers 16 residues. V dropped 7 bases and J dropped 6 bases, with 22 bases sitting between them. CDR3 sequence reads: CASTPRAPVPGNEQFF. Here the CDR3 DNA reads TGTGCCAGCACTCCTCGGGCCCCCGTACCGGGCAATGAGCAGTTCTTC.

This clonotype was counted ten times or more. The chain employs TRBV2 and TRBJ2-2; D is perhaps TRBD2 (6 bases). CDR1 SNHLY and CDR2 FYNNEI come from the germline V gene. The CDR3 has 15 residues. V lost 2 bases to trimming and J lost 4 bases, with 11 bases between them. CDR3: CASSELAGFTGELFF. CDR3 nucleotide sequence: TGTGCCAGCAGTGAACTGGCGGGGTTCACCGGGGAGCTGTTTTTT. Variable domain in full (rest from reference TRBV2 and TRBJ2-2): EPEVTQTPSHQVTQMGQEVILRCVPISNHLYFYWYRQILGQKVEFLVSFYNNEISEKSEIFDDQFSVERPDGSNFTLKIRSTKLEDSAMYFCASSELAGFTGELFFGEGSRLTVL.

The chain links TRBV7-9 to TRBJ2-3; TRBD1 matches 10 bases. There are 16 residues in the CDR3. Germline V gives CDR1 SEHNR, CDR2 FQNEAQ (reference sequence). J lost 2 bases, V lost 5 bases, and 7 bases had no gene match. The CDR3 here is CASSVGQGLPTDTQYF. As DNA, the CDR3 is TGTGCCAGCAGCGTGGGACAGGGGTTGCCCACAGATACGCAGTATTTT.

This chain uses TRBV4-3 with TRBJ2-5; D may be TRBD1 or TRBD2 (5 bases each). V lost 2 bases and J 5 bases, leaving 15 bases between the germline ends. CDR3 size: 15 residues. Germline CDR1 reads LGHNA; CDR2 reads YSLEER. In DNA form, the CDR3 reads TGCGCCAGCAGCCAATCCCGGGACGGTAGGGAGACCCAGTACTTC. Translated: CASSQSRDGRETQYF.

The CDR3 is CASSLSVYEQFF. As DNA, the CDR3 is TGTGCCAGCAGTTTAAGCGTTTATGAGCAGTTCTTC. J is TRBJ2-1 and V is TRBV28; D unresolved. The CDR3 extends over 12 amino acids. V gave up 2 bases and J gave up 8 bases, with 7 bases separating them. Germline CDR1 reads MDHEN; CDR2 reads SYDVKM. The full variable domain, its missing parts supplied by reference TRBV28 and TRBJ2-1, is DVKVTQSSRYLVKRTGEKVFLECVQDMDHENMFWYRQDPGLGLRLIYFSYDVKMKEKGDIPEGYSVSREKKERFSLILESASTNQTSMYLCASSLSVYEQFFGPGTRLTVL.

This clonotype was observed a handful of times. The DNA of the CDR3 is TGTGCCAGCTCACACTCCCTTGGCCCCGCAGACACTGAAGCTTTCTTT. Protein: CASSHSLGPADTEAFF. The chain joins TRBV18 to TRBJ1-1; D ambiguous. V was shortened by 4 bases and J by 3 bases, with 18 bases between the two germline ends. Germline V gene data show CDR1 as KGHSH and CDR2 as LQKENI. CDR3 length equals 16 residues.

This clonotype was found many times. The rearrangement joins TRBV5-6 to TRBJ1-5, with 7 positions matching TRBD1. The ends lost 3 bases at V and 12 bases at J; junction bases unmatched: 12. This CDR3 region has 14 residues. The germline CDR1 and CDR2 sequences are SGHDT and YYEEEE. The CDR3 coding sequence is TGTGCCAGCAGCTCCGGGGGACAGCAAATGCGCCAGCATTTT. It encodes CASSSGGQQMRQHF.

The V call is TRBV4-2, the J call TRBJ2-3, with TRBD2 identical over 11 bases. The CDR3 totals 16 residues. V lost 2 bases to trimming and J lost 8 bases; unmatched junction nucleotides: 9. Germline loops: CDR1 LGHNA, CDR2 YNFKEQ. CDR3 sequence reads: CASSQPSGGIFRTQYF. In DNA form, the CDR3 reads TGTGCCAGCAGCCAACCTAGCGGGGGGATATTCCGTACGCAGTATTTT.

The sample holds one count of this clonotype. The V gene is TRBV13, the J gene TRBJ2-3; TRBD1 matches at 10 bases. Unmatched junction bases numbered 9, after V lost 5 bases and J lost 4 bases. Germline-derived CDR1 and CDR2 are PRHDT and FYEKMQ (reference sequence). The CDR3 runs 16 residues. The CDR3 loop is CASSPQTGGFSDTQYF. For the CDR3, the DNA is TGTGCCAGCAGCCCACAGACAGGGGGCTTTTCAGATACGCAGTATTTT. The variable domain in full, with the rest retrieved from reference TRBV13 and TRBJ2-3, is AAGVIQSPRHLIKEKRETATLKCYPIPRHDTVYWYQQGPGQDPQFLISFYEKMQSDKGSIPDRFSAQQFSDYHSELNMSSLELGDSALYFCASSPQTGGFSDTQYFGPGTRLTVL.

This clonotype was recorded a few times. The chain has TRBV7-3 and TRBJ2-2; D ambiguous. V lost 1 base to trimming and J lost 10 bases, with 16 bases between them. Germline CDR1 SGHTA, CDR2 FQGTGA. CDR3 length equals 15 residues. Here the CDR3 reads CASSLMGNLVAELFF. CDR3 DNA: TGTGCCAGCAGCTTAATGGGCAATTTGGTCGCGGAGCTGTTTTTT.

The rearrangement joins TRBV7-2 to TRBJ2-1; no reliable D call. The CDR3 is made up of 12 amino acids. Between the trimmed V and J ends, which lost 5 bases and 9 bases, there was a span of 11 bases. Germline assignment: CDR1 SGHTA and CDR2 FQGNSA. Here the CDR3 DNA reads TGTGCCAGCAGCCCCTGGCGCGGTGAGCAGTTCTTC. This sequence encodes CASSPWRGEQFF.